Sequencing of this T cell receptor (beta chain) was carried out in a study of control samples from healthy donors and cancer patients. Assay used: immunoSEQ multiplex PCR; TCRdb lists only in-frame clones, some missing. Of some 79,000 clones listed, 93% are singletons. This clonotype was sampled from a woman in her thirties or forties with lung cancer. Sequencing was carried out using PBMCs.

CDR3 DNA: TGTGCTAGTGGTTTAGATCGGGCGTTATACAATGAGCAGTTCTTC. Its protein is CASGLDRALYNEQFF. The chain employs TRBV12-5 and TRBJ2-1; no reliable D call. In germline, CDR1 is LGHNT, CDR2 FRNRAP. The CDR3 extends over 15 amino acids. Deletions cut 3 bases from V and 4 bases from J, with 13 bases between.